The 22 T cell receptor beta chains presented below share a single source sample, sequenced in a study of PD-L1 blockade in urothelial cancer. Stated time point: pretreatment peripheral blood. Sequencing used immunoSEQ multiplex PCR; TCRdb keeps in-frame clones, though not all of them. Of roughly 95,000 clones in the sample, 87% were seen once. The sample consisted of PBMCs, taken around atezolizumab (anti-PD-L1) treatment. Receptors were obtained from a man in his fifties or sixties with urothelial cancer.

The genes are TRBV25-1 and TRBJ2-5; 8 bases are shared with TRBD1. J gave up 4 bases and V 6 bases, and 7 bases lay outside the gene matches. Looked up from germline, CDR1 is MGHDK and CDR2 is SYGVNS. There are 14 residues in the CDR3. The CDR3 is CASSVEDRGETQYF. The CDR3, as DNA: TGTGCCAGCAGCGTAGAAGACAGGGGAGAGACCCAGTACTTC.

J is TRBJ1-6 and V is TRBV5-6; no clear D gene. Germline lookup yields CDR1 SGHDT and CDR2 YYEEEE. The CDR3 has 13 amino acids. V lost 3 bases and J 9 bases, leaving 10 bases between the germline ends. The CDR3, as DNA: TGTGCCAGCAGCTCCCGGGAGTCTTCACCCCTCCACTTT. This sequence encodes CASSSRESSPLHF.

The gene calls are TRBV7-6 and TRBJ2-2; D may be TRBD2 (6 bases). The CDR3 runs 16 residues. Trimming pared 1 base from V and 0 bases from J, leaving 9 bases between. CDR1 and CDR2 from the germline V gene are SGHVS and FNYEAQ. CDR3 loop: CASSLVTGANTGELFF. CDR3 bases: TGTGCCAGCAGCTTAGTGACGGGAGCGAACACCGGGGAGCTGTTTTTT.

The V call is TRBV19, the J call TRBJ2-7, with D possibly matching TRBD1 (6 bases). Germline CDR1 and CDR2: LNHDA and SQIVND (reference sequence). The ends were cut back, 7 bases at V and 6 bases at J, with 22 bases in the middle. This CDR3 contains 15 residues. CDR3 region: CASTQDGQYYSEQYF. The CDR3 coding sequence is TGTGCCAGTACTCAAGATGGACAGTATTATTCCGAGCAGTACTTC.

The V call is TRBV10-1, the J call TRBJ2-3, with 7 bases identical to TRBD1. V lost 4 bases and J lost 4; bases outside the gene matches: 11. This CDR3 is 16 amino acids long. CDR1 WNHNN and CDR2 SYGVQD come from the germline V gene (reference sequence). Written as DNA, the CDR3 is TGCGCCAGCAGTGGAGGGACAGCGGTTACGGCAGATACGCAGTATTTT. The encoded protein is CASSGGTAVTADTQYF.

This clone came up a few times. The chain couples TRBV4-2 to TRBJ2-7, with 10 positions matching TRBD2. Losses at the gene ends were 1 base for V and 3 bases for J; bases not matched to a gene: 0. This CDR3 comprises 14 residues. Looked up from germline, CDR1 is LGHNA and CDR2 is YNFKEQ. The DNA for the CDR3 is TGTGCCAGCAGCCAAGCTAGCGGGAGCTACGAGCAGTACTTC. Its translation: CASSQASGSYEQYF.

This clone has just one count. V usage is TRBV10-3 and J usage is TRBJ2-7, with D perhaps matching TRBD2 (5 bases). The CDR3 loop spans 16 amino acids. Germline CDR1 reads ENHRY; CDR2 reads SYGVKD. V was trimmed by 0 bases and J by 8 bases, leaving 20 bases between them. CDR3 residues: CAISESNVGDSGKQYF. CDR3 DNA: TGTGCCATCAGTGAGTCGAACGTTGGGGATTCGGGGAAGCAGTACTTC.

The V gene is TRBV5-4, the J gene TRBJ1-6, with TRBD1 identical over 9 bases. This CDR3 contains 16 residues. Looked up from germline, CDR1 is SGHNT and CDR2 is YYREEE (reference sequence). Trimming took 3 bases from V and 10 from J; bases not matched to a gene: 11. For the CDR3, the DNA is TGTGCCAGCAGCTCACCCCTTGACAGGGGGGTATCACCCCTCCACTTT. Translation: CASSSPLDRGVSPLHF.

The CDR3: CASRAGFTEAFF. The CDR3 region has the DNA TGTGCCAGCAGGGCAGGGTTCACTGAAGCTTTCTTT. The chain is built from TRBV2 and TRBJ1-1; D perhaps matches TRBD1 (5 bases). Germline V gene lookup returns CDR1 SNHLY and CDR2 FYNNEI. V was cut by 6 bases and J by 4 bases, with 9 bases left in between. The CDR3 consists of 12 residues.

The chain has TRBV7-2 and TRBJ2-3; 8 bases are a match to TRBD1. Germline loops: CDR1 SGHTA, CDR2 FQGNSA. The CDR3 runs to 15 residues. V lost 4 bases to trimming and J lost 2 bases; unmatched junction nucleotides: 5. The CDR3 region has the DNA TGTGCCAGCAGCTCGGACAGGGATCCCACAGATACGCAGTATTTT. Translation gives CASSSDRDPTDTQYF.

The chain employs TRBV27 and TRBJ1-1; 9 bases match TRBD1. Germline CDR1 and CDR2: MNHEY and SMNVEV (reference sequence). The CDR3 has 15 amino acids. J lost 6 bases, V lost 5 bases, and 10 bases had no gene match. This chain's CDR3 is CASSEQGAGLAEAFF. DNA of the CDR3: TGTGCCAGCAGTGAACAGGGGGCGGGTTTGGCTGAAGCTTTCTTT.

This sequence joins TRBV10-2 and TRBJ2-2; D is perhaps TRBD1 (5 bases). V was trimmed by 4 bases and J by 8 bases, leaving 11 bases between them. Germline CDR1 and CDR2: WSHSY and SAAADI. The CDR3 contains 13 residues. For the CDR3, the DNA is TGCGCCAGCAGTGGGGGCATCGTGGGGGAGCTGTTTTTT. Translation gives CASSGGIVGELFF.

This chain connects TRBV11-3 to TRBJ2-1; TRBD2 might be the D (7 bases). CDR3 length: 14 residues. Trimming pared 4 bases from V and 8 bases from J, leaving 15 bases between. CDR1 SGHNT and CDR2 YENEEA come from the germline V gene. CDR3 sequence reads: CASSSGGAVHEQFF. Here the CDR3 DNA reads TGTGCCAGCAGCTCTGGGGGGGCCGTCCATGAGCAGTTCTTC.

The rearrangement links TRBV28 to TRBJ2-1, with TRBD1 matching over 9 bases. CDR1 and CDR2 from the germline V gene are MDHEN and SYDVKM. J lost 5 bases, V lost 3 bases, and 5 bases had no gene match. The CDR3 consists of 15 residues. CDR3 coding DNA: TGTGCCAGCAGTTTCCCCCGACAGGGGGACAATGAGCAGTTCTTC. As protein: CASSFPRQGDNEQFF.

The genes are TRBV23-1 and TRBJ2-7; 12 bases are a match to TRBD1. TRBV23-1 is an open reading frame whose function is uncertain. The CDR3 extends over 15 amino acids. The J segment lost 3 bases and the V segment lost 2 bases, leaving 2 bases of the junction unmatched. The CDR3 protein is CASSQRDRGHYEQYF. CDR3 nucleotide sequence: TGCGCCAGCAGTCAACGGGACAGGGGGCACTACGAGCAGTACTTC.

The chain employs TRBV7-8 and TRBJ2-1; the match to TRBD2 covers 8 bases. In germline, CDR1 is SGHVS, CDR2 FQNEAQ. CDR3 length: 18 amino acids. Trimming cost V 0 bases and J 4 bases; bases outside gene matches: 11. CDR3 in DNA: TGTGCCAGCAGCTTAGCGAGCGGGAGCGCCCTGGGGTACAATGAGCAGTTCTTC. Its translation is CASSLASGSALGYNEQFF.

The chain has TRBV19 and TRBJ2-5; 10 bases match TRBD1. This CDR3 has 15 amino acids. V was clipped by 6 bases and J by 5 bases; unmatched bases: 9. Germline CDR1 is LNHDA and CDR2 is SQIVND (reference sequence). CDR3 in DNA: TGTGCCAGTAGAAGCCGGGACAGGGGTAGGGAGACCCAGTACTTC. It translates to CASRSRDRGRETQYF.

The chain employs TRBV5-1 and TRBJ2-3, with 7 bases fitting TRBD1. Germline V gene sequence: CDR1 SGHRS, CDR2 YFSETQ. The V segment lost 4 bases and the J segment 3 bases; nucleotides outside the gene matches: 11. The CDR3 runs to 16 residues. CDR3 residues: CASSISRDSFTDTQYF. The CDR3 bases are TGCGCCAGCAGCATCTCCCGGGACAGCTTTACAGATACGCAGTATTTT.

V gene TRBV21-1 combines with J gene TRBJ2-1; the table's TRBD2 call for D was not verified on the DNA. TRBV21-1 is a pseudogene segment. The length of the CDR3 is 16 residues. This CDR3 is CASSRRPSVSYNEQFF. In nucleotides, the CDR3 is TGTGCCAGCAGCCGCCGTCCTAGCGTCTCCTACAATGAGCAGTTCTTC.

The CDR3 sequence: CASSKRCRYYEQYF. CDR3 nucleotides: TGTGCCAGCAGCAAGCGGTGTCGATACTACGAGCAGTACTTC. The chain has TRBV21-1 and TRBJ2-7; the DNA was not used to check the table's D call, TRBD2. TRBV21-1 is termed a pseudogene. The CDR3 covers 14 residues.

V is TRBV11-3 and J is TRBJ2-5; 10 nucleotides line up with TRBD2. The CDR3 contains 16 residues. Trimming removed 0 bases from V and 8 bases from J; junction bases left unmatched: 9. CDR1 is SGHNT, CDR2 YENEEA, per germline. CDR3 in amino acids: CASSLDGGGLAQTQYF. CDR3 coding DNA: TGTGCCAGCAGCTTAGATGGAGGGGGACTAGCGCAAACCCAGTACTTC. Combining the CDR3 with reference TRBV11-3 and TRBJ2-5 gives the whole variable domain EAGVVQSPRYKIIEKKQPVAFWCNPISGHNTLYWYLQNLGQGPELLIRYENEEAVDDSQLPKDRFSAERLKGVDSTLKIQPAELGDSAVYLCASSLDGGGLAQTQYFGPGTRLLVL.

The J gene is TRBJ2-1, the V gene TRBV18; TRBD1 might be the D (6 bases). The germline CDR1 and CDR2 sequences are KGHSH and LQKENI. The length of the CDR3 is 12 residues. The germline V and J ends were trimmed by 0 bases and 9 bases, with 6 bases remaining between them. CDR3 nucleotides: TGTGCCAGCTCACCACCCAGGGGTGAGCAGTTCTTC. Its protein product is CASSPPRGEQFF. Supplemented by reference TRBV18 and TRBJ2-1, the full variable domain reads NAGVMQNPRHLVRRRGQEARLRCSPMKGHSHVYWYRQLPEEGLKFMVYLQKENIIDESGMPKERFSAEFPKEGPSILRIQQVVRGDSAAYFCASSPPRGEQFFGPGTRLTVL.